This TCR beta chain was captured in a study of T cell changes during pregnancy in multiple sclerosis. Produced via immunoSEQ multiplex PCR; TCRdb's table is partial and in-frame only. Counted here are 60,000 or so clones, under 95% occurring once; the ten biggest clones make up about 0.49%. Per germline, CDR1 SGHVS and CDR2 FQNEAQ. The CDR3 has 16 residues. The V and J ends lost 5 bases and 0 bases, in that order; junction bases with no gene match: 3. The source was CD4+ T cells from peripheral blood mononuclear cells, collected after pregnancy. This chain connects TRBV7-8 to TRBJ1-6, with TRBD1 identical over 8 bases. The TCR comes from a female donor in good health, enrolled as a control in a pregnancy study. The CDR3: CASSLDRVSYNSPLHF. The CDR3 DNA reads TGTGCCAGCAGCCTGGACAGGGTCTCCTATAATTCACCCCTCCACTTT. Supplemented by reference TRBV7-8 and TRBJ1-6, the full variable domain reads GAGVSQSPRYKVAKRGQDVALRCDPISGHVSLFWYQQALGQGPEFLTYFQNEAQLDKSGLPSDRFFAERPEGSVSTLKIQRTQQEDSAVYLCASSLDRVSYNSPLHFGNGTRLTVT.